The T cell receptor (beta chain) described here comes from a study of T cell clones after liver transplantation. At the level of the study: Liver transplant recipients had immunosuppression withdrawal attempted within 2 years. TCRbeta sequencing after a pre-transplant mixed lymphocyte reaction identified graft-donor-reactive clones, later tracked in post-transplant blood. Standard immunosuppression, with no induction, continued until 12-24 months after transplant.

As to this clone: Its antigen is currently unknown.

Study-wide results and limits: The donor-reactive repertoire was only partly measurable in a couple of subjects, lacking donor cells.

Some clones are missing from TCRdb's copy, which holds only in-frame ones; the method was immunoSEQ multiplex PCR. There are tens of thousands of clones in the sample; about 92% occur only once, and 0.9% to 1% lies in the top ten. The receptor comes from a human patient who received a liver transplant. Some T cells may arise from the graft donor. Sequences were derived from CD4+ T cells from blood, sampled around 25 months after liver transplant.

The CDR3 nucleotides are TGTGCCAGTAGTATATCAGCGGGATCCTACGAGCAGTACTTC. It translates to CASSISAGSYEQYF. V is TRBV19 and J is TRBJ2-7, with TRBD2 identical over 7 bases. The ends lost 2 bases at V and 1 base at J; junction bases unmatched: 2. The CDR3 is made up of 14 amino acids. Looked up from germline, CDR1 is LNHDA and CDR2 is SQIVND (reference sequence).